The following is a T cell receptor beta chain sequence with its context. Its binding antigen is unknown. The sample holds no much larger clone one base away, and base qualities are not on file. Other DNA sequences from this sample encode an identical CDR3 as well. The sample belongs to a study of shared clonotypes between healthy human individuals (dated by TCRdb to 2018 to 2020). Concerning the study at large: A couple of women and three men aged 18 to 49 years were included in the cohort. Blood TCR repertoires of 5 or 6 healthy adults were deeply sequenced to estimate repertoire size and the extent of clonotype sharing between individuals. Libraries were prepared and TCR repertoires were sequenced by different laboratories using diverse techniques, in order to increase sequencing depth and limit assay-specific biases. For each donor, CD4 naive and CD4 memory were each given three plates, CD8 naive was given two plates, and CD8 memory was given one plate. Leukapheresis yielded between about 0.9 and 10 billion PBMCs per donor. Here is what the overall study found, with its caveats: Across four donors, around 5.4% of naive CD4, around 3.5% of naive CD8, around 2.1% of memory CD4, and roughly 0.41% of memory CD8 clonotypes were shared. Based on pairwise subsampling, the degree of clonotype sharing among donors was expected to be affected by sequencing depth. Because the study included only a small number of donors, the genetic and exposure-history diversity represented was limited. Sampling was restricted to blood, and TCR repertoires in tissue are likely to differ from TCR repertoires in blood. Rarefaction of sorted-subset datasets indicated incomplete sequencing despite the large sequencing depth. Higher generation probabilities were observed for clonotypes shared by all four sorted-subset donors than for non-shared clonotypes. Naive subsets generally had larger estimated clonotype richness than memory subsets.

CD8 naive samples were obtained by positive selection for CCR7 among CD45RO-negative cells, yielding a CD45RA+CCR7+ population from which TemRA cells were excluded. Donors were healthy HIV-negative adults with no recently reported acute infections or vaccinations. Only Caucasian adults living in Nashville, Tennessee, USA were represented among the donors. After blood collection by leukapheresis, PBMCs were isolated using Ficoll-Histopaque density gradient centrifugation and then cryopreserved in the vapor phase of liquid nitrogen. Analytical flow cytometry was used to check the purity and quantity of every magnetically sorted T cell population. Genomic DNA was isolated from every sorted fraction and measured by UV absorbance on a Nanodrop 2000c. Sequences MNHEY (CDR1) and SMNVEV (CDR2) are obtained from the germline V gene (reference sequence). The junction shows trimming of 3 bases on V and 2 bases on J, plus 6 bases between the germline ends. Measured from the cysteine to the phenylalanine, the CDR3 is 13 residues long. Of all the DNA, just the CDR3 is kept, 39 bases in frame from base 1.

Using the deep immunoSEQ assay, TCR CDR3 regions were amplified from genomic DNA by multiplex PCR. Extracted genomic DNA from each cell subset was distributed evenly across all wells of several immunoSEQ 96-well plates, and each plate was treated as a replicate. For sorted subsets, each replicate PCR was loaded with about 0.2 ug genomic DNA, equivalent to 25,000 to 35,000 T cell genomes. The purified libraries were quantified using a Qubit 3.0 fluorometer, sized with a Bioanalyzer 2100, and then quantified again using the KAPA Library Quantification kit. A separate single-read 150-cycle Illumina NextSeq 550 flow cell was used to sequence each immunoSEQ 96-well plate. From the authors' description of their analysis: Because only junctional sequences without quality scores were contained in the immunoSEQ output, filtering matching that applied to full-length reads could not be performed. Sequences were annotated with PyIR, a Python wrapper for IgBLAST v1.9, and V/J genes and CDR3 were assigned using IMGT germline references. Any read was removed if the V/J assignment was weak (E-value above 1e-6), the CDR3 was missing, or the read contained stop codons, out-of-frame junctions, or ambiguous translated residues. V3J clonotypes were defined by identical inferred V gene, J gene, and CDR3 amino acid sequence. To compute the percentage overlap between repertoires, the number of shared unique clonotypes was divided by the size of the smaller repertoire. Three approaches were used to assess repertoire richness: RTK rarefaction, the Chao1 estimator, and Recon v2.1 estimates of unobserved clonotypes. Generation probabilities for all TCRbeta clonotypes obtained by the gDNA method from a handful of donors were computed using OLGA. TCRdb holds this immuneACCESS table with in-frame rearrangements only. Some clones are missing; in checked studies, unresolved V genes explain under half, and the rest has no known cause. Clone size and the V and J calls come from that table; the DNA yielded D and trimming. This sample gives approximately 1.9 million clones in total; just under 95% of them show up just once. Under 2% of the sample is in the top ten clones.

The sequence was obtained from a man between 18 and 29 years old in good health. Some clones in this sample may be carry-over from other donors' samples. Specimen: naive CD8+ T cells from PBMCs. The cell subset or site label for this specimen denotes: CD45RA+CCR7+. In this chain, TRBV27 is recombined with TRBJ2-3, with an unclear D gene assignment. The DNA reads TGTGCCAGCAGTTTCTCACTCACAGATACGCAGTATTTT. It specifies CASSFSLTDTQYF.